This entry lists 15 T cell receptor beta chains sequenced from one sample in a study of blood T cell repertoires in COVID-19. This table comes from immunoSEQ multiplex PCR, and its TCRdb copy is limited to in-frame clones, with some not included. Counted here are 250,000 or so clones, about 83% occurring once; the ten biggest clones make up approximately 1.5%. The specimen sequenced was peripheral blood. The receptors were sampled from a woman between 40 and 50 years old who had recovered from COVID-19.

CDR3 sequence: CASSPGTSGYNEQFF. CDR3 nucleotides: TGTGCCAGTAGTCCCGGGACTAGCGGTTACAATGAGCAGTTCTTC. The rearrangement joins TRBV19 to TRBJ2-1; 11 bases fit TRBD2. The CDR3 contains 15 residues. The V segment lost 5 bases and the J segment 4 bases; nucleotides outside the gene matches: 4. Germline V CDR1 and CDR2: LNHDA, SQIVND (reference sequence).

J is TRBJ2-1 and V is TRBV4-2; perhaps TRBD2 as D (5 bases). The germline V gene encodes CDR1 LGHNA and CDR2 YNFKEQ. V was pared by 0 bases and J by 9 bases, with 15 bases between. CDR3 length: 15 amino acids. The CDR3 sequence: CASSQETDYSGEQFF. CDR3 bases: TGTGCCAGCAGCCAAGAAACTGACTACTCGGGTGAGCAGTTCTTC.

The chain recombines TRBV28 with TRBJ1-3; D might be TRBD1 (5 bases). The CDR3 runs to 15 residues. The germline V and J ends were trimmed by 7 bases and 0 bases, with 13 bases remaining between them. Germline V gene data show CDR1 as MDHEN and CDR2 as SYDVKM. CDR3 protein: CASTTTVASGNTIYF. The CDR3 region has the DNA TGTGCCAGCACCACGACAGTGGCCTCTGGAAACACCATATATTTT.

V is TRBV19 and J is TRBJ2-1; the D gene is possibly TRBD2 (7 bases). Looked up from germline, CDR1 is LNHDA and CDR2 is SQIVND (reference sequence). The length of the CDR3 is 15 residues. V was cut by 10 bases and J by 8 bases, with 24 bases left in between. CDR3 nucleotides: TGTGCCACCACTATAGGGGTGGGGGGGGGCTATGAGCAGTTCTTC. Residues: CATTIGVGGGYEQFF.

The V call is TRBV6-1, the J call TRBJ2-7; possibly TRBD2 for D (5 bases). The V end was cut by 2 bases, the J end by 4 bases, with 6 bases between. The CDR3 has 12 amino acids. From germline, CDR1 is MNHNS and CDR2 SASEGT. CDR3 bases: TGTGCCAGCAGTGAATCGGGGTACGAGCAGTACTTC. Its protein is CASSESGYEQYF.

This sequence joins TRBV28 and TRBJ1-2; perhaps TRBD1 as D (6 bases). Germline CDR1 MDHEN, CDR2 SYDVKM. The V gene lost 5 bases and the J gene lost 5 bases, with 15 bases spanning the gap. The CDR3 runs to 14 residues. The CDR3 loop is CASSPGDRWYGYTF. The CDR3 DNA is TGTGCCAGCAGTCCAGGGGACCGGTGGTATGGCTACACCTTC.

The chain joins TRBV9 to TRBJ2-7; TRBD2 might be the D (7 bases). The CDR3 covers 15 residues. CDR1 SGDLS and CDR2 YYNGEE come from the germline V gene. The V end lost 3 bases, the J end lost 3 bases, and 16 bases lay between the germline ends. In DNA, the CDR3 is TGTGCCAGCAGCGAGGGGGGAGGGGTCAACTACGAGCAGTACTTC. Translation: CASSEGGGVNYEQYF. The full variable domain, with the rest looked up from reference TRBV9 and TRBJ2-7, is DSGVTQTPKHLITATGQRVTLRCSPRSGDLSVYWYQQSLDQGLQFLIQYYNGEERAKGNILERFSAQQFPDLHSELNLSSLELGDSALYFCASSEGGGVNYEQYFGPGTRLTVT.

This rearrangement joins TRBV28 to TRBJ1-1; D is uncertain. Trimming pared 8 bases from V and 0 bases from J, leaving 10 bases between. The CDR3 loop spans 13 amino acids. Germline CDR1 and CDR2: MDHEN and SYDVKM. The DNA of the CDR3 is TGTGCCAGCCTTACGGCGGTGAACACTGAAGCTTTCTTT. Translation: CASLTAVNTEAFF. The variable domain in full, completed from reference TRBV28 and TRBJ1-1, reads DVKVTQSSRYLVKRTGEKVFLECVQDMDHENMFWYRQDPGLGLRLIYFSYDVKMKEKGDIPEGYSVSREKKERFSLILESASTNQTSMYLCASLTAVNTEAFFGQGTRLTVV.

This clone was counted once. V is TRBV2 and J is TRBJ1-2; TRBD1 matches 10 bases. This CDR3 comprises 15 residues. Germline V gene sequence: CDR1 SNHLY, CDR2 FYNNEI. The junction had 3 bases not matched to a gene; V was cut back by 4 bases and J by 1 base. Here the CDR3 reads CASSVGQGSNYGYTF. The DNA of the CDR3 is TGTGCCAGCAGTGTGGGACAGGGGAGTAACTATGGCTACACCTTC.

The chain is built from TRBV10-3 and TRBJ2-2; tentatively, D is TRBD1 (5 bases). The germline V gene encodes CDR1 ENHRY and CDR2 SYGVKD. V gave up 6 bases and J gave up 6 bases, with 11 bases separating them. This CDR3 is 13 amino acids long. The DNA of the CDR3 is TGTGCCATCAGGGCAGCACAGGCCGGGGAGCTGTTTTTT. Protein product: CAIRAAQAGELFF.

CDR3 sequence reads: CASSKTWVETQYF. The CDR3 nucleotides read TGTGCCAGCAGCAAGACTTGGGTGGAGACCCAGTACTTC. The chain joins TRBV7-7 to TRBJ2-5; D remains unclear. Trimming cost V 5 bases and J 5 bases, with 12 bases left between them. There are 13 residues in the CDR3. CDR1 SSHAT and CDR2 FNYEAQ come from the germline V gene (reference sequence).

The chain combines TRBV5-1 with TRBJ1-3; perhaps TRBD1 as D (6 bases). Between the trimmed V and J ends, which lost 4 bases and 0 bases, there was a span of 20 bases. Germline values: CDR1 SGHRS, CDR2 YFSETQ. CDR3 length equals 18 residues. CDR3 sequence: CASSPGGAGIYSGNTIYF. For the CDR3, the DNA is TGCGCCAGCAGCCCCGGGGGGGCAGGAATATACTCTGGAAACACCATATATTTT. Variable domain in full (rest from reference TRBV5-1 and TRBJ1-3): KAGVTQTPRYLIKTRGQQVTLSCSPISGHRSVSWYQQTPGQGLQFLFEYFSETQRNKGNFPGRFSGRQFSNSRSEMNVSTLELGDSALYLCASSPGGAGIYSGNTIYFGEGSWLTVV.

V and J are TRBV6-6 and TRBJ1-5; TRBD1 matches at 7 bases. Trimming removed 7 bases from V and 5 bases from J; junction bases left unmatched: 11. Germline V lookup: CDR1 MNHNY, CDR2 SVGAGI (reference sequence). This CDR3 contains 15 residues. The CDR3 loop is CASTLGGRVDQPQHF. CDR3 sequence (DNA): TGTGCCAGCACCCTAGGGGGCAGGGTCGATCAGCCCCAGCATTTT.

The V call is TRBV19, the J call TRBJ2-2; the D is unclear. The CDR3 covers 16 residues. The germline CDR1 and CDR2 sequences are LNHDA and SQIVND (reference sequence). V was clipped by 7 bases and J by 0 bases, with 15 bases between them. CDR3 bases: TGTGCCAGTACCCTCATTTTGGCTTCGAACACCGGGGAGCTGTTTTTT. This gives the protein CASTLILASNTGELFF. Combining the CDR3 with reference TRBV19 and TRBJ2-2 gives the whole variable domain DGGITQSPKYLFRKEGQNVTLSCEQNLNHDAMYWYRQDPGQGLRLIYYSQIVNDFQKGDIAEGYSVSREKKESFPLTVTSAQKNPTAFYLCASTLILASNTGELFFGEGSRLTVL.

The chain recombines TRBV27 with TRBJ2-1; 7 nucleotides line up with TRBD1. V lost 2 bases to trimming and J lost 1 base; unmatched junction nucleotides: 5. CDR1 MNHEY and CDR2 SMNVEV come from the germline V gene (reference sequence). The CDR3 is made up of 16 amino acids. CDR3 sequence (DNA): TGTGCCAGCAGTTTAATGGGGGACAGTTCCTACAATGAGCAGTTCTTC. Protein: CASSLMGDSSYNEQFF.